This is a list of T cell receptor beta chains from one sample in a study of blood T cell repertoires in COVID-19. Generated by immunoSEQ multiplex PCR, the TCRdb table keeps only in-frame clones and is missing some. The repertoire holds about 120,000 clones, with 65% to 80% as singletons. Sequences were obtained from peripheral blood. The receptor set was obtained from a man in his sixties or seventies with acute or convalescent COVID-19. CDR3s include the opening cysteine and the closing phenylalanine or tryptophan. D genes are given only for firm matches. Rows may omit the clone size; those that give it use once, few, many or a size class.

clone size: -; J gene: TRBJ2-5; V gene: TRBV6-1; D gene: -; CDR3 protein: CASSELATQETQYF; CDR3 DNA: TGTGCCAGCAGTGAACTAGCGACTCAAGAGACCCAGTACTTC
clone size: few; J gene: TRBJ1-1; V gene: TRBV5-1; D gene: -; CDR3 protein: CASSLMGAGGTEAFF; CDR3 DNA: TGCGCCAGCAGCTTGATGGGGGCAGGAGGTACTGAAGCTTTCTTT
clone size: -; J gene: TRBJ2-5; V gene: TRBV28; D gene: TRBD2; CDR3 protein: CASRSLAAGQETQYF; CDR3 DNA: TGTGCCAGCAGATCACTAGCGGCTGGGCAAGAGACCCAGTACTTC
clone size: -; J gene: TRBJ1-4; V gene: TRBV10-3; D gene: -; CDR3 protein: CAISESARANEKLFF; CDR3 DNA: TGTGCCATCAGTGAGTCGGCCAGGGCGAATGAAAAACTGTTTTTT
clone size: few; J gene: TRBJ2-7; V gene: TRBV28; D gene: -; CDR3 protein: CASSLFRWPYEQYF; CDR3 DNA: TGTGCCAGCAGTTTATTCAGGTGGCCCTACGAGCAGTACTTC
clone size: few; J gene: TRBJ1-5; V gene: TRBV12-3/TRBV12-4; D gene: -; CDR3 protein: CASTQSGPQHF; CDR3 DNA: TGTGCCAGCACCCAATCGGGGCCCCAGCATTTT
clone size: once; J gene: TRBJ2-7; V gene: TRBV6-5; D gene: -; CDR3 protein: CASTPAGSSYEQYF; CDR3 DNA: TGTGCCAGCACCCCGGCGGGCAGCTCCTACGAGCAGTACTTC
clone size: -; J gene: TRBJ2-1; V gene: TRBV27; D gene: TRBD2; CDR3 protein: CASSLLAGVYNEQFF; CDR3 DNA: TGTGCCAGCAGTTTACTAGCGGGAGTGTACAATGAGCAGTTCTTC
clone size: -; J gene: TRBJ2-7; V gene: TRBV7-8; D gene: -; CDR3 protein: CASSFSGFYYEQYF; CDR3 DNA: TGTGCCAGCAGCTTCTCAGGGTTTTACTACGAGCAGTACTTC
clone size: -; J gene: TRBJ2-2; V gene: TRBV19; D gene: TRBD1; CDR3 protein: CASSIAKGAVNTGELFF; CDR3 DNA: TGTGCCAGTAGTATAGCGAAGGGGGCCGTAAACACCGGGGAGCTGTTTTTT
clone size: -; J gene: TRBJ2-1; V gene: TRBV30; D gene: -; CDR3 protein: CAWSGSGNEQFF; CDR3 DNA: TGTGCCTGGAGCGGGAGTGGGAATGAGCAGTTCTTC
clone size: -; J gene: TRBJ2-7; V gene: TRBV7-9; D gene: TRBD1; CDR3 protein: CASTRTGQPYEQYF; CDR3 DNA: TGTGCCAGCACGAGGACAGGGCAACCCTACGAGCAGTACTTC
clone size: -; J gene: TRBJ2-1; V gene: TRBV21-1; D gene: -; CDR3 protein: CASRVLGASYNEQFF; CDR3 DNA: TGTGCCAGCAGGGTACTGGGGGCCTCCTACAATGAGCAGTTCTTC
clone size: once; J gene: TRBJ1-3; V gene: TRBV9; D gene: -; CDR3 protein: CASSVEQPYSGNTIYF; CDR3 DNA: TGTGCCAGCAGCGTAGAACAGCCCTACTCTGGAAACACCATATATTTT
clone size: -; J gene: TRBJ2-5; V gene: TRBV27; D gene: TRBD1; CDR3 protein: CASSFQGAAETQYF; CDR3 DNA: TGTGCCAGCAGTTTTCAGGGGGCGGCAGAGACCCAGTACTTC
clone size: once; J gene: TRBJ1-3; V gene: TRBV13; D gene: TRBD1; CDR3 protein: CASSSRDRGIWRSGNTIYF; CDR3 DNA: TGTGCCAGCAGCTCCCGGGACAGGGGAATCTGGAGGTCTGGAAACACCATATATTTT
clone size: -; J gene: TRBJ2-1; V gene: TRBV13; D gene: -; CDR3 protein: CASSLGAGNEQFF; CDR3 DNA: TGTGCCAGCAGCCTTGGAGCCGGGAATGAGCAGTTCTTC
clone size: -; J gene: TRBJ2-1; V gene: TRBV7-2; D gene: -; CDR3 protein: CASSLDARPYNEQFF; CDR3 DNA: TGTGCCAGCAGCTTAGACGCTAGACCCTACAATGAGCAGTTCTTC
clone size: -; J gene: TRBJ2-5; V gene: TRBV12-5; D gene: TRBD2; CDR3 protein: CASVSGTSGETQYF; CDR3 DNA: TGTGCTAGTGTCTCCGGGACTAGCGGGGAGACCCAGTACTTC
clone size: once; J gene: TRBJ2-7; V gene: TRBV27; D gene: TRBD1; CDR3 protein: CASSRTGLYEQYF; CDR3 DNA: TGTGCCAGCAGTAGGACAGGGCTCTACGAGCAGTACTTC
clone size: -; J gene: TRBJ2-3; V gene: TRBV29-1; D gene: TRBD2; CDR3 protein: CSFQGLAGSTDTQYF; CDR3 DNA: TGCAGCTTCCAGGGACTAGCGGGGAGCACAGATACGCAGTATTTT
clone size: -; J gene: TRBJ2-7; V gene: TRBV2; D gene: TRBD1; CDR3 protein: CASSEAPGTGPYEQYF; CDR3 DNA: TGTGCCAGCAGTGAAGCGCCCGGGACAGGACCCTACGAGCAGTACTTC